Listed here are 6 T cell receptor beta chains from one sample, sequenced in a study of CD8+CD57+ T cells in acquired aplastic anemia. Patients chosen for sequencing had CD8+CD57+ cells that had expanded, as shown by flow cytometry. Profiling of TCR beta VDJ combinations and CDR3 sequences used genomic DNA as template. TCRdb recomputed calls from the reads with MiXCR, one row per CDR3 protein. The table records around 200,000 distinct CDR3 sequences, around 50% of them present only once. The sample consisted of sorted CD4+, CD8+, or CD8+CD57+ T cells (not recorded which) from PBMCs. These receptors were obtained from a human donor with aplastic anemia.

The chain carries TRBV6-5 and TRBJ2-7, with D possibly being TRBD2 (6 bases). Germline V gives CDR1 MNHEY, CDR2 SVGAGI. Trimming left V 2 bases short and J 5 bases short, with 13 bases between. The CDR3 consists of 14 residues. The CDR3 reads CASSYGRRADEQYF. The CDR3 DNA reads TGTGCCAGCAGTTACGGACGGAGGGCAGACGAGCAGTACTTC.

This clonotype was picked up many times. The chain links TRBV9 to TRBJ2-3, with a possible D match to TRBD2 (6 bases). The germline CDR1 and CDR2 sequences are SGDLS and YYNGEE. This CDR3 contains 16 residues. Trimming removed 4 bases from V and 0 bases from J, with 15 bases in between. The CDR3: CASSHSTGVSTDTQYF. The CDR3 DNA is TGTGCCAGCAGCCATTCCACGGGGGTAAGCACAGATACGCAGTATTTT.

V gene TRBV20-1 combines with J gene TRBJ2-2; D gene uncertain. The length of the CDR3 is 16 residues. The V gene's germline CDR1 is DFQATT and CDR2 SNEGSKA (reference sequence). V was cut by 0 bases and J by 0 bases, with 11 bases left in between. The DNA of the CDR3 is TGCAGTGCTAGAGATTTCGAAAATCCGAACACCGGGGAGCTGTTTTTT. This translates into CSARDFENPNTGELFF.

The chain uses TRBV20-1 and TRBJ1-3; the match to TRBD1 covers 8 bases. V lost 5 bases to trimming and J lost 2 bases; unmatched junction nucleotides: 2. CDR3 length: 13 amino acids. The V gene's germline CDR1 is DFQATT and CDR2 SNEGSKA (reference sequence). The CDR3 bases are TGCAGTGCTCTGGGACAGGCTGGAAACACCATATATTTT. Amino acids: CSALGQAGNTIYF.

The V gene is TRBV5-1, the J gene TRBJ2-1; D perhaps matches TRBD1 (5 bases). CDR1 is SGHRS and CDR2 is YFSETQ in the germline V gene. CDR3 length: 15 amino acids. With 0 bases removed from V and 4 bases from J, the gap between germline ends came to 11 bases. The CDR3 sequence is CASSLEGAVYNEQFF. The CDR3 DNA reads as TGCGCCAGCAGCTTGGAAGGGGCGGTGTACAATGAGCAGTTCTTC.

In this sample, this clonotype turned up many times. The chain links TRBV30 to TRBJ1-6, with a weak D call TRBD1 (6 bases). Germline V gene sequence: CDR1 GTSNPN, CDR2 SVGIG (reference sequence). The ends were cut back, 4 bases at V and 5 bases at J, with 6 bases in the middle. The CDR3 spans 12 residues. The chain's CDR3 is CAWNRDNSPLHF. In DNA, the CDR3 is TGTGCCTGGAACAGGGATAATTCACCCCTCCACTTT.